This is a list of T cell receptor beta chains from one sample in a study of cytomegalovirus exposure and HLA in healthy donors. Generated by immunoSEQ multiplex PCR, the TCRdb table keeps only in-frame clones and is missing some. The sample shows roughly 190,000 clones, about 85% of them seen only once. Sequencing was done on a sample of PBMCs. These TCRs come from a boy between 2 and 10 years old in good health and CMV-seronegative. Both conserved end residues are part of each CDR3. D genes are given only for firm matches. A row's size may be missing; if present it is once, few, many or a size class.

abundance	j_gene	d_gene	v_gene	CDR3aa	CDR3nt
.	TRBJ1-2	.	TRBV5-1	CASSLEYEGRDGYTF	TGCGCCAGCAGCTTGGAATATGAGGGTAGAGATGGCTACACCTTC
.	TRBJ2-3	TRBD2	TRBV6-4	CASSEIAGNTDTQYF	TGTGCCAGCAGTGAGATAGCGGGGAACACAGATACGCAGTATTTT
.	TRBJ2-3	TRBD2	TRBV5-4	CASSLVGAGGPDTQYF	TGTGCCAGCAGCTTGGTAGGAGCGGGAGGGCCAGATACGCAGTATTTT
.	TRBJ2-5	TRBD1	TRBV27	CASSAYTGGAETQYF	TGTGCCAGCAGTGCTTATACAGGGGGCGCAGAGACCCAGTACTTC
.	TRBJ1-1	.	TRBV28	CASIPRGGSTFF	TGTGCCAGCATCCCACGGGGGGGTTCAACTTTCTTT
few	TRBJ1-1	TRBD1	TRBV27	CASSPRTGPTEAFF	TGTGCCAGCAGTCCGCGGACAGGACCGACTGAAGCTTTCTTT
once	TRBJ2-1	TRBD2	TRBV4-1	CASSPVGGNEQFF	TGCGCCAGCAGCCCCGTCGGGGGGAATGAGCAGTTCTTC
.	TRBJ2-1	.	TRBV6-5	CASSPVTYNEQFF	TGTGCCAGCAGTCCAGTTACATACAATGAGCAGTTCTTC
.	TRBJ1-1	.	TRBV28	CASTLEDRLLNTEAFF	TGTGCCAGCACTCTAGAAGACAGGCTTCTTAACACTGAAGCTTTCTTT
few	TRBJ1-2	.	TRBV6-5	CASRVTGLDGYTF	TGTGCCAGCAGGGTTACAGGGTTGGATGGCTACACCTTC
.	TRBJ2-5	TRBD1	TRBV5-1	CASSFGQETTQYF	TGCGCCAGCAGCTTCGGACAGGAGACGACCCAGTACTTC
.	TRBJ1-6	TRBD1	TRBV2	CASSRDRVNSPLHF	TGTGCCAGCAGCCGGGACAGGGTTAATTCACCCCTCCACTTT